This T cell receptor beta chain was documented in a study of shared clonotypes between healthy human individuals. The CDR3 covers 15 residues. Trimming removed 8 bases from V and 3 bases from J; junction bases left unmatched: 9. Overall study findings and caveats: Clonotypes shared by all four sorted-subset donors had higher generation probabilities than non-shared clonotypes.

Of note for this clone: Its antigen is as yet unknown.

Sequenced by immunoSEQ multiplex PCR; TCRdb stores in-frame clones only, minus some. The sample shows millions of clones, around nine tenths of them seen only once. Sequenced: naive CD4+ T cells sorted from blood. Indicated subset: CD45RA+ positively selected. The sequence was obtained from a man aged 18-30 years in good health. The V call is TRBV23-1, the J call TRBJ1-4; the match to TRBD1 covers 7 bases. TRBV23-1 is annotated as an ORF whose role is uncertain. This CDR3 is CASHLEGTANEKLFF. CDR3 DNA sequence: TGCGCCAGCCATTTGGAGGGGACAGCTAATGAAAAACTGTTTTTT.